This passage covers 27 T cell receptor beta chains from one sample sequenced in a study of shared clonotypes between healthy human individuals. CD45RO-negative, CCR7-positively selected cells formed the naive CD8 fraction, excluding terminally differentiated effector memory CD45RA+ cells. TCRdb's table, derived via immunoSEQ multiplex PCR, lists solely in-frame clones and lacks some. The repertoire holds about 1,900,000 clones, with about 95% as singletons. Sequences were obtained from naive CD8+ T cells sorted from blood. The receptors were gathered from a man aged 18 to 30 in good health.

V is TRBV4-1 and J is TRBJ1-1; D call uncertain. V gave up 6 bases and J gave up 5 bases, with 19 bases separating them. This CDR3 has 15 residues. Germline V lookup: CDR1 MGHRA, CDR2 YSYEKL. In DNA form, the CDR3 reads TGCGCCAGCAGTCCAAGACAAGCGGGCGGGACTGAAGCTTTCTTT. This codes for CASSPRQAGGTEAFF.

The J gene is TRBJ2-3, the V gene TRBV5-1; D unresolved. Per the germline V gene, CDR1 is SGHRS and CDR2 is YFSETQ. Trimming shortened V by 4 bases and J by 1 base, and 16 bases separated the two germline ends. The CDR3 spans 16 residues. The CDR3 is CASSPYGRFGTDTQYF. In DNA, the CDR3 is TGCGCCAGCAGCCCCTACGGGCGGTTTGGCACAGATACGCAGTATTTT.

This clone occurred a few times. The same CDR3 can be traced to other DNA sequences in this sample. This chain joins TRBV7-9 and TRBJ2-2, with TRBD1 matching 9 bases. Unmatched junction bases numbered 2, after V lost 5 bases and J lost 1 base. The CDR3 has 15 amino acids. Per germline, CDR1 SEHNR and CDR2 FQNEAQ (reference sequence). CDR3 sequence reads: CASSPGQGNTGELFF. In DNA form, the CDR3 reads TGTGCCAGCAGCCCGGGACAGGGGAACACCGGGGAGCTGTTTTTT.

The chain links TRBV7-6 to TRBJ2-7; TRBD1 might be the D (5 bases). Trimming took 0 bases from V and 6 from J, leaving 12 bases between them. Per the germline V gene, CDR1 is SGHVS and CDR2 is FNYEAQ. This CDR3 spans 14 amino acids. CDR3 bases: TGTGCCAGCAGCTTAGCGCTTCAAGGGGCCGAGCAGTACTTC. Protein product: CASSLALQGAEQYF.

The V and J genes are TRBV7-6 and TRBJ2-7, with 8 positions matching TRBD1. Trimming cost V 5 bases and J 0 bases; bases outside gene matches: 3. The CDR3 spans 14 residues. Germline assignment: CDR1 SGHVS and CDR2 FNYEAQ. CDR3 in amino acids: CASSDRGLSYEQYF. DNA for the CDR3: TGTGCCAGCAGCGACAGGGGACTCTCCTACGAGCAGTACTTC.

This chain's CDR3 is CASSLASAGGTYEQYF. In DNA, the CDR3 is TGTGCCAGCAGCTTAGCGTCTGCGGGCGGAACCTACGAGCAGTACTTC. The J gene is TRBJ2-7, the V gene TRBV7-8; perhaps TRBD2 as D (5 bases). Germline V lookup: CDR1 SGHVS, CDR2 FQNEAQ. This CDR3 has 16 amino acids. The V gene lost 0 bases and the J gene lost 2 bases, with 14 bases spanning the gap.

The chain links TRBV6-5 to TRBJ2-1; 7 bases line up with TRBD1. The germline CDR1 and CDR2 sequences are MNHEY and SVGAGI. With 0 bases clipped from V and 4 bases from J, the junction kept 6 bases outside the gene matches. This CDR3 is built from 16 residues. CDR3 DNA sequence: TGTGCCAGCAGTTACTCAATCGGGACAGTATACAATGAGCAGTTCTTC. Amino acid sequence: CASSYSIGTVYNEQFF.

This clone appeared once. CDR3 sequence reads: CASSMWTGGSLQETQYF. The CDR3 nucleotides are TGTGCCAGTAGTATGTGGACAGGGGGTTCCCTTCAAGAGACCCAGTACTTC. The J gene is TRBJ2-5, the V gene TRBV19, with 10 bases lining up with TRBD1. The CDR3 length is 17 residues. The V gene's germline CDR1 is LNHDA and CDR2 SQIVND (reference sequence). After removal of 3 bases from V and 2 bases from J, the junction contained 9 bases not matched to a gene.

V usage is TRBV4-1 and J usage is TRBJ2-2; 11 bases are a match to TRBD2. The V gene's germline CDR1 is MGHRA and CDR2 YSYEKL. The junction had 11 bases not matched to a gene; V was cut back by 4 bases and J by 7 bases. The CDR3 has 17 amino acids. CDR3 sequence: CASSPWGSGRDDGELFF. CDR3 nucleotides: TGCGCCAGCAGCCCCTGGGGTAGCGGGAGGGATGACGGGGAGCTGTTTTTT.

V gene TRBV30 combines with J gene TRBJ2-3; the D gene could be TRBD1 or TRBD2 (5 bases each). Trimming cost V 4 bases and J 6 bases, with 11 bases left between them. The CDR3 has 12 residues. Germline-derived CDR1 and CDR2 are GTSNPN and SVGIG (reference sequence). The CDR3 loop is CAWNLEGDTQYF. DNA for the CDR3: TGTGCCTGGAATTTAGAGGGGGATACGCAGTATTTT.

V and J are TRBV4-3 and TRBJ2-7; possibly TRBD1 for D (5 bases). Trimming pared 1 base from V and 0 bases from J, leaving 10 bases between. The germline V gene has CDR1 LGHNA and CDR2 YSLEER. This CDR3 is built from 15 residues. Written as DNA, the CDR3 is TGCGCCAGCAGCCAAGGCAGGGCCAGCTCCTACGAGCAGTACTTC. Translation: CASSQGRASSYEQYF.

Concerning this clone: Distinct nucleotide sequences in the sample also encode this CDR3. The chain couples TRBV6-5 to TRBJ2-7, with 10 bases lining up with TRBD1. The germline V gene encodes CDR1 MNHEY and CDR2 SVGAGI. Unmatched junction bases numbered 1, after V lost 0 bases and J lost 5 bases. This CDR3 region has 14 residues. DNA of the CDR3: TGTGCCAGCAGTTACTCTGGGACAGGGGACGAGCAGTACTTC. Encoded protein: CASSYSGTGDEQYF.

The chain couples TRBV2 to TRBJ2-7; 7 bases match TRBD1. V was pared by 6 bases and J by 5 bases, with 10 bases of the junction left unmatched. Germline values: CDR1 SNHLY, CDR2 FYNNEI. This CDR3 is built from 14 residues. CDR3 protein: CASSPDRDAHEQYF. The CDR3 nucleotides read TGTGCCAGCAGCCCTGACAGGGACGCCCACGAGCAGTACTTC.

The J gene is TRBJ2-3, the V gene TRBV7-6, with D possibly matching TRBD2 (5 bases). The CDR3 runs to 14 residues. The V gene lost 0 bases and the J gene lost 3 bases, with 7 bases spanning the gap. Germline-derived CDR1 and CDR2 are SGHVS and FNYEAQ. The CDR3, as DNA: TGTGCCAGCAGCTTAGCCGGGAATACAGATACGCAGTATTTT. Translated: CASSLAGNTDTQYF.

The chain employs TRBV2 and TRBJ2-3, with 7 positions matching TRBD1. V lost 11 bases to trimming and J lost 2 bases; unmatched junction nucleotides: 7. The CDR3 extends over 13 amino acids. Germline assignment: CDR1 SNHLY and CDR2 FYNNEI. The CDR3 sequence: CARGTDYTDTQYF. The DNA for the CDR3 is TGTGCCCGTGGGACAGACTACACAGATACGCAGTATTTT.

CDR3 coding DNA: TGTGCCAGCACCAGTGACCCAGCCTACGAGCAGTACTTC. Translating it yields CASTSDPAYEQYF. The chain recombines TRBV6-5 with TRBJ2-7; no clear D. Germline V gives CDR1 MNHEY, CDR2 SVGAGI. The CDR3 has 13 amino acids. Trimming stripped 7 bases from V and 2 bases from J, with 12 bases between.

This clone was counted between two and nine times. The chain joins TRBV13 to TRBJ1-6; D not resolved. This CDR3 region has 19 residues. Trimming shortened V by 5 bases and J by 0 bases, and 20 bases separated the two germline ends. The V gene's germline CDR1 is PRHDT and CDR2 FYEKMQ (reference sequence). CDR3 bases: TGTGCCAGCAGCGAACAGCCGCACGGGGAGGGCTCCTATAATTCACCCCTCCACTTT. Protein product: CASSEQPHGEGSYNSPLHF. Drawing the rest from reference TRBV13 and TRBJ1-6, the complete variable domain is AAGVIQSPRHLIKEKRETATLKCYPIPRHDTVYWYQQGPGQDPQFLISFYEKMQSDKGSIPDRFSAQQFSDYHSELNMSSLELGDSALYFCASSEQPHGEGSYNSPLHFGNGTRLTVT.

The chain has TRBV5-4 and TRBJ2-4; a possible D gene is TRBD1 (5 bases). The CDR3 loop spans 15 amino acids. The germline V and J ends were trimmed by 3 bases and 3 bases, with 13 bases remaining between them. Looked up from germline, CDR1 is SGHNT and CDR2 is YYREEE (reference sequence). The CDR3 coding sequence is TGTGCCAGCAGCTCGGAAGGGGCCGGCAAAAACATTCAGTACTTC. As protein: CASSSEGAGKNIQYF.

The rearrangement uses TRBV2 and TRBJ2-1; D uncertain. The V and J ends lost 0 bases and 6 bases respectively, with 6 bases between them. The CDR3 is 13 amino acids. Germline-derived CDR1 and CDR2 are SNHLY and FYNNEI. This CDR3 is CASSEAQFNEQFF. The CDR3 DNA sequence: TGTGCCAGCAGTGAAGCTCAGTTCAATGAGCAGTTCTTC.

This chain links TRBV7-9 with TRBJ2-5; D not certain. The CDR3 spans 14 residues. The V gene lost 0 bases and the J gene lost 2 bases, with 7 bases spanning the gap. From germline, CDR1 is SEHNR and CDR2 FQNEAQ (reference sequence). The CDR3 loop reads CASSLALGQETQYF. Written as DNA, the CDR3 is TGTGCCAGCAGCTTAGCCTTGGGTCAAGAGACCCAGTACTTC. Full variable domain (missing parts from reference TRBV7-9 and TRBJ2-5): DTGVSQNPRHKITKRGQNVTFRCDPISEHNRLYWYRQTLGQGPEFLTYFQNEAQLEKSRLLSDRFSAERPKGSFSTLEIQRTEQGDSAMYLCASSLALGQETQYFGPGTRLLVL.

The chain links TRBV6-5 to TRBJ1-1; D unresolved. The ends were cut back, 5 bases at V and 4 bases at J, with 5 bases in the middle. Germline V gives CDR1 MNHEY, CDR2 SVGAGI. This CDR3 has 11 amino acids. The CDR3, as DNA: TGTGCCAGCAGTGGGAGCACTGAAGCTTTCTTT. Translating it yields CASSGSTEAFF.

The chain couples TRBV5-1 to TRBJ2-5; D is perhaps TRBD1 (6 bases). The CDR3 has 16 amino acids. V was clipped by 2 bases and J by 2 bases, with 16 bases between them. Germline V gene data show CDR1 as SGHRS and CDR2 as YFSETQ. In nucleotides, the CDR3 is TGCGCCAGCAGCTTCCCCCGGGACACCCGACAAGAGACCCAGTACTTC. Its translation is CASSFPRDTRQETQYF.

This clone was recorded once. The V call is TRBV7-6, the J call TRBJ2-1; perhaps TRBD2 as D (5 bases). V dropped 2 bases and J dropped 7 bases, with 12 bases sitting between them. Looked up from germline, CDR1 is SGHVS and CDR2 is FNYEAQ. This CDR3 is 14 amino acids long. CDR3 DNA: TGTGCCAGCAGCTTATTGGGAGTTGAGAATGAGCAGTTCTTC. The encoded protein is CASSLLGVENEQFF.

This sequence joins TRBV6-1 and TRBJ1-2; no clear D. Germline V gene data show CDR1 as MNHNS and CDR2 as SASEGT. The CDR3 length is 13 residues. V shed 7 bases and J shed 3 bases, with 12 bases lying between them. The CDR3 DNA reads as TGTGCCAGCAAGTCCCCGATCGACTATGGCTACACCTTC. This codes for CASKSPIDYGYTF.

This clone has only one observation. The chain joins TRBV5-1 to TRBJ1-1, with a weak D call TRBD1 (5 bases). CDR1 and CDR2 (germline): SGHRS, YFSETQ. V was pared by 2 bases and J by 4 bases, with 15 bases between. This CDR3 spans 15 amino acids. The CDR3 DNA reads as TGCGCCAGCAGCTTTGAGGGGCGCGTACTCACTGAAGCTTTCTTT. This gives the protein CASSFEGRVLTEAFF. Complete variable domain (other parts from reference TRBV5-1 and TRBJ1-1): KAGVTQTPRYLIKTRGQQVTLSCSPISGHRSVSWYQQTPGQGLQFLFEYFSETQRNKGNFPGRFSGRQFSNSRSEMNVSTLELGDSALYLCASSFEGRVLTEAFFGQGTRLTVV.

The genes are TRBV7-8 and TRBJ2-3; 9 bases map to TRBD2. This CDR3 spans 16 amino acids. The V gene end was trimmed by 2 bases and the J gene end by 3 bases; junction bases not matched to a gene: 6. Germline V CDR1 and CDR2: SGHVS, FQNEAQ. The CDR3 nucleotides read TGTGCCAGCAGCTTATTGAGACTAGCGGCTACAGATACGCAGTATTTT. Protein product: CASSLLRLAATDTQYF.

CDR3 in DNA: TGTGCCAGCAGTTCCCTTGGGGGGCCCCACGAGCAGTACTTC. Protein: CASSSLGGPHEQYF. V and J are TRBV6-5 and TRBJ2-7; perhaps D is TRBD1 or TRBD2 (6 bases each). Germline V gives CDR1 MNHEY, CDR2 SVGAGI. The V and J ends lost 4 bases and 5 bases respectively, with 15 bases between them. This CDR3 spans 14 amino acids.